Below are 3 T cell receptor beta chains sequenced from a single sample in a study of blood T cell repertoires in COVID-19. Only in-frame clones appear in the TCRdb table, and some are missing; sequencing was by immunoSEQ multiplex PCR. Among roughly 120,000 clones, about 85% were seen once, and the ten largest hold roughly 5%. The sequenced sample was peripheral blood. The origin of the receptors is a woman aged 55 to 70 with COVID-19, enrolled during active disease.

The J gene is TRBJ2-1, the V gene TRBV5-5, with D perhaps matching TRBD1 (5 bases). V shed 2 bases and J shed 3 bases, with 12 bases lying between them. Germline lookup yields CDR1 SGHKS and CDR2 YYEKEE (reference sequence). The length of the CDR3 is 15 residues. Here the CDR3 DNA reads TGTGCCAGCAGCTTAGGACACGTCGACTACAATGAGCAGTTCTTC. This encodes CASSLGHVDYNEQFF.

This clone turned up a few times. CDR3 sequence: CASSLGDRTGYEKLFF. The CDR3 bases are TGCGCCAGCAGCTTGGGAGACAGGACGGGATACGAAAAACTGTTTTTT. The chain joins TRBV5-1 to TRBJ1-4; D might be TRBD1 (6 bases). V gave up 0 bases and J gave up 8 bases, with 17 bases separating them. The V gene's germline CDR1 is SGHRS and CDR2 YFSETQ. The CDR3 has 16 residues.

The V call is TRBV7-8, the J call TRBJ2-1; 14 bases line up with TRBD2. The germline V gene has CDR1 SGHVS and CDR2 FQNEAQ. The CDR3 runs to 19 residues. Trimming took 2 bases from V and 1 from J; bases not matched to a gene: 7. The CDR3 loop reads CASSLPGLAGGASYNEQFF. CDR3 DNA sequence: TGTGCCAGCAGCTTACCCGGACTAGCGGGGGGCGCATCCTACAATGAGCAGTTCTTC.